Listed below are T cell receptor beta chains from one sample, sequenced in a study of blood T cell repertoires in COVID-19. This table comes from immunoSEQ multiplex PCR, and its TCRdb copy is limited to in-frame clones, with some not included. The table lists 300,000 to 400,000 clones, 85% of them singletons. Sequencing was performed on PBMCs or T cells enriched from blood (not recorded which). All receptors derive from a woman in her thirties who had been exposed to COVID-19. Both conserved end residues are part of each CDR3. The order of the fields is V gene, D gene, J gene, clone size, CDR3 DNA, CDR3 protein. A D gene is named only where the DNA matches it firmly. The size field is filled for only some rows; it gives once, few, many or a size class.

>TRBV4-3|TRBD2|TRBJ2-1|-
TGCGCCAGCAGCCAACCGAGCGGGGGGGTCATTGAGCAGTTCTTC
CASSQPSGGVIEQFF
>TRBV2|-|TRBJ1-2|-
TGTGCCAGCAGTGAAGACCCCAGGGGTGGCTATGGCTACACCTTC
CASSEDPRGGYGYTF
>TRBV6-2/TRBV6-3|-|TRBJ2-1|-
TGTGCCAGCAGTCCGCTAGTGTTCGAGCAGTTCTTC
CASSPLVFEQFF
>TRBV2|-|TRBJ2-3|-
TGTGCCAGCAGCCCGGGACTCTCCGTGAGCCGTACGCAGTATTTT
CASSPGLSVSRTQYF
>TRBV28|-|TRBJ2-5|-
TGTGCCAGCAGTTTGAGCCTCACAGGGACGGGGGAGACCCAGTACTTC
CASSLSLTGTGETQYF
>TRBV4-2|TRBD2|TRBJ2-3|-
TGTGCCAGCAGCCAACGACTAGCGGGGGCCTATACGCAGTATTTT
CASSQRLAGAYTQYF
>TRBV10-1|-|TRBJ2-3|-
TGCGCCTGCTACACCCGGAACAGAAGAACAGATACGCAGTATTTT
CACYTRNRRTDTQYF
>TRBV27|TRBD1|TRBJ1-5|-
TGTGCCAGCAGTTTAAAACAGGGGGTCTTTCAGCCCCAGCATTTT
CASSLKQGVFQPQHF
>TRBV24-1|TRBD1|TRBJ1-4|-
TGTGCCACCAGTGAAGGGGGCGAGGGTGAAAAACTGTTTTTT
CATSEGGEGEKLFF
>TRBV12-3/TRBV12-4|-|TRBJ1-3|-
TGTGCCAGCAGTCCCTCGCGCACCATATATTTT
CASSPSRTIYF
>TRBV4-1|TRBD1|TRBJ1-1|-
TGCGCCAGCAGCCGGGGACAGAGTAACACTGAAGCTTTCTTT
CASSRGQSNTEAFF
>TRBV3-1/TRBV3-2|-|TRBJ2-1|few
TGTGCCAGCAGCCTATCTAGGCTCATTGGGGCTTACAATGAGCAGTTCTTC
CASSLSRLIGAYNEQFF
>TRBV19|TRBD2|TRBJ2-1|-
TGTGCCAGTAACAGATTTGGTAGCGGGGTGGGCAATGAGCAGTTCTTC
CASNRFGSGVGNEQFF
>TRBV27|-|TRBJ1-1|-
TGTGCCAGCAGCCCCTTCCCAGGGAACACTGAAGCTTTCTTT
CASSPFPGNTEAFF
>TRBV28|-|TRBJ2-5|-
TGTGCCAGCAGTTCAAGCTCCTGGACCCAGTACTTC
CASSSSSWTQYF
>TRBV7-9|TRBD1|TRBJ2-3|-
TGTGCCAGCAGCTCAAAGCCGGGACAGGGAACAGATACGCAGTATTTT
CASSSKPGQGTDTQYF
>TRBV2|-|TRBJ2-3|-
TGTGCCAGCAGTGAAGAAGGACACCTCACAGATACGCAGTATTTT
CASSEEGHLTDTQYF
>TRBV30|-|TRBJ2-1|-
TGTGCCTGGAGACCCAACTACGGCATCTCCTACAATGAGCAGTTCTTC
CAWRPNYGISYNEQFF
>TRBV24-1|-|TRBJ2-7|-
TGTGCCACCAGTGACTCAGGGCCCTACGAGCAGTACTTC
CATSDSGPYEQYF
>TRBV7-2|TRBD2|TRBJ2-5|once
TGTGCCAGCAGCTTGCAACTAGCGGAGACCCAGTACTTC
CASSLQLAETQYF
>TRBV15|TRBD1|TRBJ2-7|-
TGTGCCACCAGCACGTCCGGGACAGGGGTTTCCGAGCAGTACTTC
CATSTSGTGVSEQYF
>TRBV9|TRBD1|TRBJ1-5|-
TGTGCCAGCAGCGCCACCTCCCTGGGACAGGGGGATCAGCCCCAGCATTTT
CASSATSLGQGDQPQHF
>TRBV28|TRBD2|TRBJ2-7|-
TGTGCCAGCAGCCCTAGCGGGACCCATAACGAGCAGTACTTC
CASSPSGTHNEQYF
>TRBV7-2|-|TRBJ2-7|-
TGTGCCAGCAGCACAAGCCGCGGGGGCCTCTCCTACGAGCAGTACTTC
CASSTSRGGLSYEQYF
>TRBV19|-|TRBJ1-3|-
TGTGCCAGTAGTAGTCGCGGGACTGGAAACACCATATATTTT
CASSSRGTGNTIYF
>TRBV7-8|TRBD1|TRBJ1-1|-
TGTGCCAGCAGCTTAAACAGGGGCACTGAAGCTTTCTTT
CASSLNRGTEAFF
>TRBV4-3|TRBD2|TRBJ2-3|once
TGCGCCAGCAGCCAAGATCTAGGACTAGCGGGGGCGAGCACAGATACGCAGTATTTT
CASSQDLGLAGASTDTQYF
>TRBV6-4|TRBD2|TRBJ2-5|-
TGTGCCAGCAGTGACCGGGGTGGACTAGCGGGGAGGTTACAAGAGACCCAGTACTTC
CASSDRGGLAGRLQETQYF
>TRBV3-1/TRBV3-2|TRBD1|TRBJ1-1|once
TGTGCCAGCAGCCAAGAGTGGACAGGGAACACTGAAGCTTTCTTT
CASSQEWTGNTEAFF
>TRBV5-8|-|TRBJ2-5|-
TGTGCCAGCAGCCCCGGCACAGGGAGATGGGAGACCCAGTACTTC
CASSPGTGRWETQYF
>TRBV20-1|TRBD2|TRBJ2-1|-
TGCAGTGCTAGTAGCGGGAGGAAAGTGGATGAGCAGTTCTTC
CSASSGRKVDEQFF
>TRBV25-1|-|TRBJ2-7|-
TGTGCCAGCAGTGAAGCCGGGACTCAACTCTACGAGCAGTACTTC
CASSEAGTQLYEQYF
>TRBV27|-|TRBJ2-1|-
TGTGCCAGCAGCCCCGCTTCGGGGGGCAAGCATTGGAAGCAGTTCTTC
CASSPASGGKHWKQFF
>TRBV28|-|TRBJ1-1|-
TGTGCCAGCAGTCCAATAGAGAACACTGAAGCTTTCTTT
CASSPIENTEAFF
>TRBV4-2|TRBD1|TRBJ2-2|-
TGTGCCAGCAGCCTCCAGACAGGGGCCTCGAGGGCCGGGGAGCTGTTTTTT
CASSLQTGASRAGELFF
>TRBV7-2|TRBD1|TRBJ2-1|-
TGTGCCAGCAGCTTAGTATCCGGGACAGCCTACAATGAGCAGTTCTTC
CASSLVSGTAYNEQFF
>TRBV6-5|TRBD1|TRBJ1-2|-
TGTGCCAGCAGTTACGCGAGGGGGCTGGGCTACACCTTC
CASSYARGLGYTF